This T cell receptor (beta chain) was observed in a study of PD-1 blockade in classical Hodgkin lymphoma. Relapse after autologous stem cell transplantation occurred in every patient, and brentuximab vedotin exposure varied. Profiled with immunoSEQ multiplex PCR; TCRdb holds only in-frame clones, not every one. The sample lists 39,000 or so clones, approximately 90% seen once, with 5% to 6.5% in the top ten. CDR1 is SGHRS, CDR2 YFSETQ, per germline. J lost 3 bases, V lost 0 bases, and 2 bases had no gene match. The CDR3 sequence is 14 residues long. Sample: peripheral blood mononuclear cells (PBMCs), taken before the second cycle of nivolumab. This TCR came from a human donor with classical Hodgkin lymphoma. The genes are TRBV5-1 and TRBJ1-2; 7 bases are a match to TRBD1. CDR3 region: CASSLETGHYGYTF. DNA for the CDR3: TGCGCCAGCAGCTTGGAGACAGGGCACTATGGCTACACCTTC.